This T cell receptor (beta chain) was retrieved from a study of blood T cell repertoires in COVID-19. Study-wide context: Samples of COVID-19 (acute and convalescent) were obtained from the United States, Italy and Spain. PBMCs, B-cell-depleted T cells, or T cells provided the cDNA or gDNA that made up the material.

CDR1 is SGHTA and CDR2 is FQGTGA in the germline V gene. The trim removed 5 bases at V and 5 bases at J, leaving 6 bases unmatched. This CDR3 has 14 amino acids. As handled by the study authors: Reference gene primer amplification in the assay estimated nucleated cell counts. The data were produced by immunoSEQ multiplex PCR, yet TCRdb's version contains in-frame clones alone and is incomplete. The D gene and trimming were derived from the DNA, and the V and J assignments and clone size from that table. The top ten hold approximately 9.9% of the sample, which has about 330,000 clones, about nine tenths seen once. Patients of the Seattle cohort, enrolled during active infection, were followed longitudinally.

Sequenced: peripheral blood. The sequence derives from a young man with COVID-19, enrolled during active disease. J is TRBJ2-5 and V is TRBV7-3; 9 bases are a match to TRBD1. The DNA of the CDR3 is TGTGCCAGCAGCCCGGACAGGGGTCGCGAGACCCAGTACTTC. As protein: CASSPDRGRETQYF. The full variable domain, in which reference TRBV7-3 and TRBJ2-5 provide the parts outside the CDR3, is GAGVSQTPSNKVTEKGKYVELRCDPISGHTALYWYRQSLGQGPEFLIYFQGTGAADDSGLPNDRFFAVRPEGSVSTLKIQRTERGDSAVYLCASSPDRGRETQYFGPGTRLLVL.